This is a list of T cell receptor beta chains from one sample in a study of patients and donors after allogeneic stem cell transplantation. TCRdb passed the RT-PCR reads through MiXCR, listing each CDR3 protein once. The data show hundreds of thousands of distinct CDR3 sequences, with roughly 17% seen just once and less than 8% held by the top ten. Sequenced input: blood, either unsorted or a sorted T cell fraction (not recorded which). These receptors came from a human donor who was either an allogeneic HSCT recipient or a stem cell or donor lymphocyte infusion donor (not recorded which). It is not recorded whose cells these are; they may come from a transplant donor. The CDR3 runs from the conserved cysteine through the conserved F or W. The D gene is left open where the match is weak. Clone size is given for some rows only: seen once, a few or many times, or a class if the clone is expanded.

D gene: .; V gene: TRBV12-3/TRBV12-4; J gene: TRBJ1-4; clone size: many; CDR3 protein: CASSPAGNEKLFF; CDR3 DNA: TGTGCCAGCAGTCCCGCAGGGAATGAAAAACTGTTTTTT
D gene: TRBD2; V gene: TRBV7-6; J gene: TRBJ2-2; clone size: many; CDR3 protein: CASSLVTSGTFANTGELFF; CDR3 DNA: TGTGCCAGCAGCTTAGTTACTAGCGGCACCTTCGCGAACACCGGGGAGCTGTTTTTT
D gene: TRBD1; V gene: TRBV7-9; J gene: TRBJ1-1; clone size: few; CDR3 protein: CASSRAGTGGLRTEAFF; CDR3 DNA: TGTGCCAGCAGCCGCGCCGGGACAGGGGGTCTTAGGACTGAAGCTTTCTTT
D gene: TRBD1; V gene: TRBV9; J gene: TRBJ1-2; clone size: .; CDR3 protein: CASSGNRDSYYGYTF; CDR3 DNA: TGTGCCAGCAGCGGGAATCGGGACAGCTACTATGGCTACACCTTC
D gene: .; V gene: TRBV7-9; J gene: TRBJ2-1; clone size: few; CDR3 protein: CASSLNGNLYNEQFF; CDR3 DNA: TGTGCCAGCAGCCTTAACGGGAATCTTTACAATGAGCAGTTCTTC
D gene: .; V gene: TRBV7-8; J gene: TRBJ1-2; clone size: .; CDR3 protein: CASSERTTYLYGYTF; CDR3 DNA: TGTGCCAGCAGCGAACGGACAACTTACCTCTATGGCTACACCTTC
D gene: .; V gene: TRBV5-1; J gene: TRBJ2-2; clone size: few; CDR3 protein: CATKDRSNTGELFF; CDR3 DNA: TGCGCCACCAAAGACAGGAGTAACACCGGGGAGCTGTTTTTT
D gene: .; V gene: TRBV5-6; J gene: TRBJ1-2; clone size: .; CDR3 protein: CASSLTGLHYGYTF; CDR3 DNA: TGTGCCAGCAGCTTGACAGGGCTCCACTATGGCTACACCTTC
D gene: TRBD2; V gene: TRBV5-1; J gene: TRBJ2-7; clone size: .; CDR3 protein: CASSLTSGRAFYEQYF; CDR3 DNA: TGCGCCAGCAGCTTAACTAGCGGGAGGGCCTTCTACGAGCAGTACTTC
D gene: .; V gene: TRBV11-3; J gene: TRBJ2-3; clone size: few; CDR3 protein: CASSFSGVSTDTQYF; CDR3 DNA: TGTGCCAGCAGCTTTTCTGGGGTCAGCACAGATACGCAGTATTTT
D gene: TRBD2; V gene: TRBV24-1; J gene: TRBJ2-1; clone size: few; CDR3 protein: CATSGSGGVHYNEQFF; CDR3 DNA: TGTGCCACCAGTGGTTCGGGGGGAGTTCACTACAATGAGCAGTTCTTC
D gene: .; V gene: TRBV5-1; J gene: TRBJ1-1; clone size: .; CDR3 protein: CASSLGTGTPEIEAFF; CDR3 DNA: TGCGCCAGCAGCTTGGGAACCGGGACGCCAGAGATTGAAGCTTTCTTT
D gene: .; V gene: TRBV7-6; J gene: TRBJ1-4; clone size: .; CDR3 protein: CASSPGPATNEKLFF; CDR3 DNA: TGTGCCAGCAGCCCCGGCCCGGCAACTAATGAAAAACTGTTTTTT
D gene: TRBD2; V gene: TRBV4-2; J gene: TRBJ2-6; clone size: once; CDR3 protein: CASSQDQRGGANVLTF; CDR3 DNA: TGTGCCAGCAGCCAAGACCAGCGGGGAGGGGCCAACGTCCTGACTTTC
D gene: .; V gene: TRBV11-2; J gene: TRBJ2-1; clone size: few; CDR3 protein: CASSLGLPNEQFF; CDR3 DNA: TGTGCCAGCAGCTTAGGTCTACCCAATGAGCAGTTCTTC
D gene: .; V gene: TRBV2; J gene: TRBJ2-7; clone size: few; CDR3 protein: CASSEVGRRSEQYF; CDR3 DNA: TGTGCCAGCAGTGAAGTTGGACGGAGGTCCGAGCAGTACTTC
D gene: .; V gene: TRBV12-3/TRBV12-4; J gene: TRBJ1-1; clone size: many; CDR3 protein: CASSYRQGAEAFF; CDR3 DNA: TGTGCCAGCAGTTACCGACAAGGCGCTGAAGCTTTCTTT
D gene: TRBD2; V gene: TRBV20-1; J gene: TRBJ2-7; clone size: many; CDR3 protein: CSARMSGNPYEQYF; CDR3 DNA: TGCAGTGCTAGAATGAGCGGGAATCCCTACGAGCAGTACTTC
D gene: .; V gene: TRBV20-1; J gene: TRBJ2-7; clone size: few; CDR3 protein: CSAGSEHYEQYF; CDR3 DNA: TGCAGTGCTGGGAGCGAACACTACGAGCAGTACTTC
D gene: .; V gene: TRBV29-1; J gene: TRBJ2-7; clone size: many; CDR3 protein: CSVEKPQNRHEQYF; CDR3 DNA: TGCAGCGTTGAAAAGCCTCAAAACCGCCACGAGCAGTACTTC
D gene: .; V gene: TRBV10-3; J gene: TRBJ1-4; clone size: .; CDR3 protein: CAIASGFNEKLFF; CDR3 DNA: TGTGCCATAGCTTCAGGGTTTAATGAAAAACTGTTTTTT
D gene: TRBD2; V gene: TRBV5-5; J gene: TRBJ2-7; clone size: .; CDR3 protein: CASSSRTSGDEQYF; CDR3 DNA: TGTGCCAGCAGCTCCCGGACTAGCGGGGACGAGCAGTACTTC
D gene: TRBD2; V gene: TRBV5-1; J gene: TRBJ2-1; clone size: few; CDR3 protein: CASSIRTSGRANEQFF; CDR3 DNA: TGCGCCAGCAGCATTCGGACTAGCGGGAGGGCTAATGAGCAGTTCTTC
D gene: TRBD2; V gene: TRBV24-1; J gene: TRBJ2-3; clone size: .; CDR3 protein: CATSDPGGADTQYF; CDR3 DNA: TGTGCCACCAGTGACCCCGGGGGGGCAGATACGCAGTATTTT
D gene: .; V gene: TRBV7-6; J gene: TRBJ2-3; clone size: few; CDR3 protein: CASSFQADTQYF; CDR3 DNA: TGTGCCAGCAGCTTTCAAGCAGATACGCAGTATTTT
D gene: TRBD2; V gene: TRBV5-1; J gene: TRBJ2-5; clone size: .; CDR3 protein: CASSSPSGGPLGETQYF; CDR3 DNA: TGCGCCAGCAGCTCCCCTAGCGGGGGGCCCTTGGGGGAAACCCAGTACTTC
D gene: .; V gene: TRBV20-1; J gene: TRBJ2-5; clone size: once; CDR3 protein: CSARPPPDQGGETQYF; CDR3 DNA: TGCAGTGCTAGACCACCCCCGGACCAGGGTGGGGAGACCCAGTACTTC
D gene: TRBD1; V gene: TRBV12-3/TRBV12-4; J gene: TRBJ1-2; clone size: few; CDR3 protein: CASRLGQGFGYTF; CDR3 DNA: TGTGCCAGCAGACTTGGACAGGGATTCGGCTACACCTTC
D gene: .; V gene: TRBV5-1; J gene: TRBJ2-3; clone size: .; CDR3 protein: CASSLGDKVDTQYF; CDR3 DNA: TGCGCCAGCAGCTTGGGGGACAAGGTAGATACGCAGTATTTT
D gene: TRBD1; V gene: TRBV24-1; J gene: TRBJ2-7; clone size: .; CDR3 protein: CATSDSVGTGYEQYF; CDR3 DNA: TGTGCCACCAGTGATTCAGTAGGGACAGGGTACGAGCAGTACTTC
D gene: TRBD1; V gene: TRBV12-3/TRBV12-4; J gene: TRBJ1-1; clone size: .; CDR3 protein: CASSLTGVYTEAFF; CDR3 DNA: TGTGCCAGCAGTTTGACAGGGGTGTACACTGAAGCTTTCTTT
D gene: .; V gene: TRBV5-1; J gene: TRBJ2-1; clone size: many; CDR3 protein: CASSFAEPTSYNEQFF; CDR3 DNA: TGCGCCAGCAGCTTTGCGGAGCCAACCTCCTACAATGAGCAGTTCTTC
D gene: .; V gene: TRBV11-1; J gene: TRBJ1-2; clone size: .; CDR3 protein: CASSLVFGATRYQDGYTF; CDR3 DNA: TGTGCCAGCAGCTTAGTTTTTGGGGCGACCCGATATCAGGATGGCTACACCTTC
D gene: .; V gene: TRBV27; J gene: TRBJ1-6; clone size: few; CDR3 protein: CASSTIGGSSYNSPLHF; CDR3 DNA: TGTGCCAGCAGTACTATTGGGGGGAGCTCCTATAATTCACCCCTCCACTTT
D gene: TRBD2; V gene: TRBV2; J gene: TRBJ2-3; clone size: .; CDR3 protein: CASSEAPGLEKNTDTQYF; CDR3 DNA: TGTGCCAGCAGTGAAGCCCCCGGACTAGAGAAGAACACAGATACGCAGTATTTT
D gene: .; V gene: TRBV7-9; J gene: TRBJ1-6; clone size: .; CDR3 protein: CASSSPGQRNSPLHF; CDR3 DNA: TGTGCCAGCAGCTCCCCAGGACAGAGGAATTCACCCCTCCACTTT